A selection of T cell receptor beta chains follows, all from one sample in a study of OX40 agonist ivuxolimab in advanced cancers. TCRdb keeps only in-frame clones here, not all; method: immunoSEQ multiplex PCR. The table lists approximately 92,000 clones, less than 95% of them singletons. The sample here was CD4+ or CD8+ T cells sorted from blood, taken in a trial of the OX40 agonist ivuxolimab. The receptor source for this set is an adult with an advanced solid tumor such as melanoma, head and neck, liver or kidney cancer. Both conserved end residues are part of each CDR3. D genes are given only for firm matches. Size is omitted from some rows. Given values are once, few, many or a class for expanded clones.

D gene: NA; clone size: NA; J gene: TRBJ2-6; V gene: TRBV2; CDR3 protein: CASRQSSGANVLTF; CDR3 DNA: TGTGCCAGCAGACAGAGCTCTGGGGCCAACGTCCTGACTTTC
D gene: NA; clone size: NA; J gene: TRBJ1-4; V gene: TRBV19; CDR3 protein: CASSKGPEKLFF; CDR3 DNA: TGTGCCAGTAGTAAGGGCCCGGAAAAACTGTTTTTT
D gene: NA; clone size: NA; J gene: TRBJ2-5; V gene: TRBV10-1; CDR3 protein: CASSESPGGETQYF; CDR3 DNA: TGCGCCAGCAGTGAATCGCCCGGAGGGGAGACCCAGTACTTC
D gene: NA; clone size: NA; J gene: TRBJ1-1; V gene: TRBV6-5; CDR3 protein: CASNGGRGFEAFF; CDR3 DNA: TGTGCCAGCAATGGGGGGCGCGGATTTGAAGCTTTCTTT
D gene: NA; clone size: NA; J gene: TRBJ2-2; V gene: TRBV30; CDR3 protein: CAWSVVLTGELFF; CDR3 DNA: TGTGCCTGGAGTGTAGTGCTCACCGGGGAGCTGTTTTTT
D gene: NA; clone size: NA; J gene: TRBJ2-2; V gene: TRBV4-3; CDR3 protein: CASSHAGVSDTGELFF; CDR3 DNA: TGCGCCAGCAGCCACGCAGGGGTTAGCGACACCGGGGAGCTGTTTTTT
D gene: NA; clone size: NA; J gene: TRBJ2-7; V gene: TRBV6-5; CDR3 protein: CASSYSIQSYEQYF; CDR3 DNA: TGTGCCAGCAGTTACTCTATTCAGTCCTACGAGCAGTACTTC
D gene: TRBD2; clone size: NA; J gene: TRBJ2-3; V gene: TRBV4-3; CDR3 protein: CASSRDHGLAGRDTQYF; CDR3 DNA: TGCGCCAGCAGCCGAGACCACGGACTAGCGGGGAGAGATACGCAGTATTTT
D gene: TRBD1; clone size: NA; J gene: TRBJ2-5; V gene: TRBV5-1; CDR3 protein: CASGQGAGMQETQYF; CDR3 DNA: TGCGCCAGCGGACAGGGGGCCGGGATGCAAGAGACCCAGTACTTC
D gene: NA; clone size: NA; J gene: TRBJ2-7; V gene: TRBV7-3; CDR3 protein: CASSPGIDDEQYF; CDR3 DNA: TGTGCCAGCAGTCCAGGGATAGACGACGAGCAGTACTTC
D gene: TRBD2; clone size: NA; J gene: TRBJ2-1; V gene: TRBV18; CDR3 protein: CASSPAASGRDEQFF; CDR3 DNA: TGTGCCAGCTCACCGGCGGCTAGCGGGAGAGACGAGCAGTTCTTC
D gene: TRBD2; clone size: NA; J gene: TRBJ2-3; V gene: TRBV11-2; CDR3 protein: CASSFGRETTDTQYF; CDR3 DNA: TGTGCCAGCAGCTTCGGGCGGGAGACCACAGATACGCAGTATTTT
D gene: NA; clone size: NA; J gene: TRBJ2-2; V gene: TRBV7-3; CDR3 protein: CASSPGGGQNTGELFF; CDR3 DNA: TGTGCCAGCAGCCCGGGTGGCGGACAGAACACCGGGGAGCTATTTTTT
D gene: NA; clone size: NA; J gene: TRBJ2-1; V gene: TRBV28; CDR3 protein: CASSFGFGEQFF; CDR3 DNA: TGTGCCAGCAGTTTTGGGTTCGGTGAGCAGTTCTTC
D gene: NA; clone size: NA; J gene: TRBJ2-7; V gene: TRBV18; CDR3 protein: CASSPPTSPRTYEQYF; CDR3 DNA: TGTGCCAGCTCACCACCCACTAGCCCCAGGACCTACGAGCAGTACTTC
D gene: TRBD1; clone size: once; J gene: TRBJ1-2; V gene: TRBV12-5; CDR3 protein: CASGLVRRGGLNRGPDDYGYTF; CDR3 DNA: TGTGCTAGTGGTTTGGTACGAAGGGGCGGATTAAACAGGGGACCAGATGACTATGGCTACACCTTC
D gene: NA; clone size: once; J gene: TRBJ2-6; V gene: TRBV5-5; CDR3 protein: CASSLRGSGANVLTF; CDR3 DNA: TGTGCCAGCAGCTTGAGGGGCTCTGGGGCCAACGTCCTGACTTTC
D gene: NA; clone size: NA; J gene: TRBJ1-2; V gene: TRBV5-4; CDR3 protein: CASSMGDSSGYTF; CDR3 DNA: TGTGCCAGCAGCATGGGGGACTCGTCAGGCTACACCTTC
D gene: NA; clone size: NA; J gene: TRBJ2-1; V gene: TRBV5-6; CDR3 protein: CASSLAGVPRDEQFF; CDR3 DNA: TGTGCCAGCAGCTTGGCGGGAGTTCCCAGGGATGAGCAGTTCTTC
D gene: TRBD2; clone size: once; J gene: TRBJ2-5; V gene: TRBV28; CDR3 protein: CASSSRTSGRPLQETQYF; CDR3 DNA: TGTGCCAGCAGTTCCAGGACTAGCGGGAGACCCCTCCAAGAGACCCAGTACTTC
D gene: NA; clone size: once; J gene: TRBJ2-7; V gene: TRBV6-1; CDR3 protein: CASSGGWGVSSYEQYF; CDR3 DNA: TGTGCCAGCAGTGGGGGATGGGGGGTCTCCTCCTACGAGCAGTACTTC
D gene: NA; clone size: NA; J gene: TRBJ1-1; V gene: TRBV7-2; CDR3 protein: CASSSYGTEAFF; CDR3 DNA: TGTGCCAGCAGCTCTTACGGCACTGAAGCTTTCTTT
D gene: NA; clone size: NA; J gene: TRBJ1-1; V gene: TRBV5-1; CDR3 protein: CASSPGSGQFSEAFF; CDR3 DNA: TGCGCCAGCAGCCCGGGAAGTGGACAGTTCAGTGAAGCTTTCTTT
D gene: TRBD2; clone size: once; J gene: TRBJ2-1; V gene: TRBV4-3; CDR3 protein: CASSQRTSFGEQFF; CDR3 DNA: TGCGCCAGCAGCCAAAGGACTAGCTTCGGGGAGCAGTTCTTC
D gene: TRBD1; clone size: NA; J gene: TRBJ2-7; V gene: TRBV5-5; CDR3 protein: CASSFRDREVYEQYF; CDR3 DNA: TGTGCCAGCAGCTTCCGGGACAGGGAGGTCTACGAGCAGTACTTC
D gene: TRBD2; clone size: NA; J gene: TRBJ2-5; V gene: TRBV4-1; CDR3 protein: CASSQEAGRRETQYF; CDR3 DNA: TGCGCCAGCAGCCAGGAAGCGGGGAGACGGGAGACCCAGTACTTC
D gene: NA; clone size: NA; J gene: TRBJ1-2; V gene: TRBV28; CDR3 protein: CASSFLGNYGYTF; CDR3 DNA: TGTGCCAGCAGTTTTTTGGGGAACTATGGCTACACCTTC
D gene: TRBD1; clone size: NA; J gene: TRBJ2-2; V gene: TRBV2; CDR3 protein: CASSGDRMSPGELFF; CDR3 DNA: TGTGCCAGCAGCGGGGACAGGATGAGCCCCGGGGAGCTGTTTTTT
D gene: NA; clone size: once; J gene: TRBJ1-4; V gene: TRBV19; CDR3 protein: CASEGGATNEKLFF; CDR3 DNA: TGTGCCTCGGAAGGGGGAGCAACTAATGAAAAACTGTTTTTT
D gene: NA; clone size: NA; J gene: TRBJ2-7; V gene: TRBV10-3; CDR3 protein: CAISESVNYYEQYF; CDR3 DNA: TGTGCCATCAGTGAGTCGGTTAATTACTACGAGCAGTACTTC
D gene: NA; clone size: NA; J gene: TRBJ2-7; V gene: TRBV27; CDR3 protein: CASSLGGPYEQYF; CDR3 DNA: TGTGCCAGCAGTTTAGGAGGGCCCTACGAGCAGTACTTC
D gene: TRBD1; clone size: NA; J gene: TRBJ2-4; V gene: TRBV6-5; CDR3 protein: CASSNAGTGRDIQYF; CDR3 DNA: TGTGCCAGCAGCAACGCCGGGACAGGGAGGGACATTCAGTACTTC
D gene: NA; clone size: NA; J gene: TRBJ1-6; V gene: TRBV5-1; CDR3 protein: CASSSLGAGYNSPLHF; CDR3 DNA: TGCGCCAGCAGCTCCCTGGGAGCGGGGTACAATTCACCCCTCCACTTT
D gene: NA; clone size: NA; J gene: TRBJ1-3; V gene: TRBV5-6; CDR3 protein: CASSAGNRVGGNTIYF; CDR3 DNA: TGTGCCAGCAGCGCAGGCAACAGGGTGGGAGGAAACACCATATATTTT
D gene: NA; clone size: NA; J gene: TRBJ1-1; V gene: TRBV9; CDR3 protein: CASSVDLGVDGGAFF; CDR3 DNA: TGTGCCAGCAGCGTAGATCTGGGTGTGGATGGGGGAGCTTTCTTT
D gene: NA; clone size: once; J gene: TRBJ1-2; V gene: TRBV28; CDR3 protein: CASTLLVGYGYTF; CDR3 DNA: TGTGCCAGCACCTTGCTGGTCGGCTATGGCTACACCTTC
D gene: NA; clone size: NA; J gene: TRBJ2-7; V gene: TRBV6-1; CDR3 protein: CATAPGTPSYEQYF; CDR3 DNA: TGTGCCACAGCCCCCGGGACTCCTTCCTACGAGCAGTACTTC
D gene: NA; clone size: NA; J gene: TRBJ1-5; V gene: TRBV7-2; CDR3 protein: CASSARRTGEGQPQHF; CDR3 DNA: TGTGCCAGCAGCGCCCGACGAACGGGGGAGGGACAGCCCCAGCATTTT
D gene: TRBD2; clone size: NA; J gene: TRBJ2-5; V gene: TRBV9; CDR3 protein: CASSVAGGNQETQYF; CDR3 DNA: TGTGCCAGCAGTGTAGCGGGGGGGAACCAAGAGACCCAGTACTTC
D gene: TRBD1; clone size: NA; J gene: TRBJ1-2; V gene: TRBV11-2; CDR3 protein: CASSVQGPGWNGYTF; CDR3 DNA: TGTGCCAGCAGCGTACAGGGGCCGGGATGGAATGGCTACACCTTC
D gene: TRBD1; clone size: NA; J gene: TRBJ2-2; V gene: TRBV7-6; CDR3 protein: CASSLNTGGSGTGELFF; CDR3 DNA: TGTGCCAGCAGCTTGAACACAGGGGGCTCGGGCACCGGGGAGCTGTTTTTT
D gene: TRBD1; clone size: NA; J gene: TRBJ1-1; V gene: TRBV28; CDR3 protein: CASRTPDRGREAFF; CDR3 DNA: TGTGCCAGCAGAACCCCAGACAGGGGACGTGAAGCTTTCTTT
D gene: TRBD1; clone size: NA; J gene: TRBJ2-7; V gene: TRBV18; CDR3 protein: CASSPRNRGNTYEQYF; CDR3 DNA: TGTGCCAGCTCACCAAGGAACAGGGGTAACACCTACGAGCAGTACTTC
D gene: NA; clone size: NA; J gene: TRBJ2-7; V gene: TRBV6-5; CDR3 protein: CASSSPSGSGSYEQYF; CDR3 DNA: TGTGCCAGCAGTTCCCCATCGGGGTCTGGTTCCTACGAGCAGTACTTC
D gene: NA; clone size: NA; J gene: TRBJ2-2; V gene: TRBV7-3; CDR3 protein: CASSSRSNTGELFF; CDR3 DNA: TGTGCCAGCAGCTCCCGATCGAACACCGGGGAGCTGTTTTTT
D gene: NA; clone size: NA; J gene: TRBJ2-5; V gene: TRBV6-5; CDR3 protein: CASSGRVETQYF; CDR3 DNA: TGTGCCAGCAGTGGACGGGTAGAGACCCAGTACTTC
D gene: NA; clone size: NA; J gene: TRBJ1-2; V gene: TRBV4-3; CDR3 protein: CASSQAVSNYGYTF; CDR3 DNA: TGCGCCAGCAGCCAAGCCGTATCTAACTATGGCTACACCTTC
D gene: TRBD2; clone size: NA; J gene: TRBJ2-3; V gene: TRBV7-2; CDR3 protein: CASNQGLAGWNTQYF; CDR3 DNA: TGTGCCAGCAATCAAGGACTAGCGGGATGGAATACGCAGTATTTT
D gene: NA; clone size: NA; J gene: TRBJ1-5; V gene: TRBV7-2; CDR3 protein: CASSLQVQPQHF; CDR3 DNA: TGTGCCAGCAGCTTACAGGTCCAGCCCCAGCATTTT
D gene: TRBD1; clone size: NA; J gene: TRBJ1-1; V gene: TRBV6-6; CDR3 protein: CASSYSTTGDAEAFF; CDR3 DNA: TGTGCCAGCAGTTACTCGACTACAGGGGACGCTGAAGCTTTCTTT
D gene: TRBD1; clone size: NA; J gene: TRBJ1-3; V gene: TRBV5-1; CDR3 protein: CASSRDSLGAYSGNTIYF; CDR3 DNA: TGCGCCAGCAGCCGGGACAGCCTAGGTGCCTACTCTGGAAACACCATATATTTT
D gene: NA; clone size: NA; J gene: TRBJ1-3; V gene: TRBV7-9; CDR3 protein: CASSLGDRNTIYF; CDR3 DNA: TGTGCCAGCAGCCTCGGGGACCGGAACACCATATATTTT